This TCR beta chain originates from a study of cytomegalovirus exposure and HLA in healthy donors. Study details: Unique TCR beta sequences numbering some 120 million came from around 180 million T cells in an earlier analysis. Findings of the study overall: Association with HLA alleles at 0.05 false discovery rate was found for roughly 17,000 TCR beta sequences in a later analysis.

Concerning this clone: Its antigen remains unknown.

The donors (healthy individuals) were bone marrow donors. The PCR made use of 60 Vbeta and 13 Jbeta primers. Per the authors' pipeline: Later, 65 million to 90 million unique TCR beta chains were counted in an analysis, and some 11 million of them were shared. Assay used: immunoSEQ multiplex PCR; TCRdb lists only in-frame clones, some missing. That table is the source of V, J and clone size, and D and trimming were worked out from the DNA. The data show about 110,000 clones, around 87% seen once. Trimming pared 3 bases from V and 6 bases from J, leaving 22 bases between. The CDR3 loop spans 16 amino acids. Looked up from germline, CDR1 is SGHRS and CDR2 is YFSETQ.

What was sequenced was PBMCs. J is TRBJ2-7 and V is TRBV5-1; D possibly corresponds to TRBD2 (5 bases). This receptor was obtained from a man in his forties in good health and CMV-seronegative. Here the CDR3 DNA reads TGCGCCAGCAGCTCCAGGCTCGCGGGTGGGGTATCCGAGCAGTACTTC. Protein sequence: CASSSRLAGGVSEQYF.